This paragraph covers one T cell receptor (beta chain) sequence. This entry comes from a study of blood T cell repertoires in COVID-19. Data came from immunoSEQ multiplex PCR; TCRdb stores just in-frame clones and leaves some out. The table lists over 20,000 clones, about 90% of them singletons. The material sequenced was peripheral blood. The TCR originated in a man between 65 and 85 years old with acute or convalescent COVID-19.

For the CDR3, the DNA is TGTGCCAGCAGCCCCTACAGAGTTTTTAGCACAGATACGCAGTATTTT. Protein: CASSPYRVFSTDTQYF. The V gene is TRBV7-3, the J gene TRBJ2-3; D gene uncertain. The ends were cut back, 5 bases at V and 0 bases at J, with 15 bases in the middle. The CDR3 sequence is 16 residues long. CDR1 and CDR2 from the germline V gene are SGHTA and FQGTGA.